The subject of this entry is one TCR beta chain. Its antigen is still unknown. Within one base of it there is no much larger clone, and no base qualities were kept. The data originate from a study of naive CD8 T cells in extremely preterm neonates (dated by TCRdb to 2017 to 2019). Broadly, across the study: The age range of the adult participants is stated as 25-50 years in the abstract but as 20-50 years in the methods. Sorted naive CD8+ T cells from four age groups (extremely preterm neonates, term neonates, young children and adults) were used in the study to compare TCRbeta CDR3 repertoires. Broader findings and caveats from the paper: Compared with the older groups, preterm CDR3s were shorter and closer to germline, carrying fewer N additions and showing less junctional trimming. Preterm neonates had significantly lower iChao1 richness than all other age groups (p < 0.05) and an even clone distribution, indicating a less rich repertoire. To track T cell development within individuals, the authors urged prospective longitudinal studies of preterm and term neonates. Preterm neonates shared more CDR3 nucleotide sequences (about 2.7%) than term neonates (roughly 0.4%), young children (approximately 0.03%) and adults (around 0.01%). The authors noted a small sample size and variable productive template counts among preterm samples as limitations.

A two-step, bias-controlled multiplex PCR was used to amplify TCRbeta CDR3 regions from genomic DNA. Primers specific for every TRBV and TRBJ gene segment were used in the multiplex PCR. The immunoSEQ Assay was used to generate the TCRbeta repertoire data. The authors processed their data as follows. A relative-frequency ratio and a modified nearest-neighbor algorithm were applied to filter and cluster reads so that closely related sequences were merged. The V, D and J gene assignments for CDR3 sequences were based on IMGT annotation. Template counts were corrected for PCR amplification bias by normalization and were quantified against synthetic TCR CDR3 analog sequences. Only unique productive sequences, defined as in-frame CDR3 sequences without stop codons, were included in the analyses. The immunoSEQ Analyzer software was used to compute clonality, defined as 1 minus Pielou's evenness, and iChao1 richness. JMP was used for statistical testing, with Student's t-test or a non-parametric test applied depending on Shapiro-Wilk normality results. Here the immuneACCESS table is served through TCRdb, limited to in-frame sequences with V and J called. Missing clones are a known gap in these copies; in checked studies unresolved V genes cover under half, and the rest lacks a known reason. V and J calls and clone size are those listed in that table; D and trimming were worked out from the DNA. This sample gives 6,000 to 9,000 clones in total; just under 98% of them show up just once. The ten biggest clones cover 0.31% of the sample.

Peripheral blood was donated by five healthy children aged about 16-56 months undergoing elective routine surgery and by five healthy nonsmoking adults. A FACSAria III cell sorter was used to sort live, Annexin V-negative naive CD8+ T cells (CD3+CD8+CD45RA+CCR7+). Each sample yielded roughly 17,000 to 110,000 sorted naive CD8+ T cells. Ficoll-Paque density gradient centrifugation was used to isolate mononuclear cells from diluted blood. Mononuclear cells were cryopreserved in 10% DMSO with approximately 90% FBS and stored long term at -150°C before sorting. Annexin V and antibodies against CD3, CD8, CCR7 and CD45RA were used to stain the thawed cells. The DNeasy Blood and Tissue Kit was used to extract genomic DNA from sorted cell pellets that had been snap-frozen. V trim: 3 bases; J trim: 6 bases; unmatched bases: 18. The germline V gene supplies CDR1 MNHNS and CDR2 SASEGT. Measured from the cysteine to the phenylalanine, the CDR3 is 18 residues long. Only CDR3 DNA remains: 54 bases, in frame from the first base.

The V and J segments used are TRBV6-1 and TRBJ1-2, and TRBD1 matches 8 of the central bases. The sequence came from a human donor in good health. Sequenced input: naive CD8+ T cells from blood. The CDR3 region has the sequence CASSDGGVSGTGTDGYTF. The sequenced DNA is TGTGCCAGCAGTGATGGCGGGGTATCCGGGACAGGTACTGATGGCTACACCTTC.